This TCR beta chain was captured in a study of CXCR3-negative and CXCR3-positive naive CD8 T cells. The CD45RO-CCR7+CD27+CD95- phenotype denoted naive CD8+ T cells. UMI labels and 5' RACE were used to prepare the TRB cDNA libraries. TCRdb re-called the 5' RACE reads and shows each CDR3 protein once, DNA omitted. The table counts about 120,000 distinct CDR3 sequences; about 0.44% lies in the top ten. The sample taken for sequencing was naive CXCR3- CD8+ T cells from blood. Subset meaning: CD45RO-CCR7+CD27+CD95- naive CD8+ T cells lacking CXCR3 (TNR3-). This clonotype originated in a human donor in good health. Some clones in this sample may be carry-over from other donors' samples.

The CDR3 region is CAWSPPGRRNQPQHF. The chain couples TRBV30 to TRBJ1-5; TCRdb picks TRBD1, but there is no DNA to check that call. The CDR3 totals 15 residues. Germline V gives CDR1 GTSNPN, CDR2 SVGIG (reference sequence).